Listed below are T cell receptor beta chains from one sample, sequenced in a study of response to subunit inactivated influenza vaccine. TCRdb ran MiXCR on the RT-PCR reads and lists one entry per CDR3 protein. In the table there are just over 300,000 distinct CDR3 sequences, 21% of which are singletons. Sequencing used PBMCs from blood, obtained about 20 months after vaccination. These TCRs come from a man between 45 and 75 years old who received an inactivated influenza vaccine. Each CDR3 is given with its conserved first and last residue. D genes are given only for firm matches. A clone size is listed for some rows: how often the clone was seen (once, few, many), or a class if it is expanded.

v_call,j_call,d_call,clone_size,cdr3_nt,cdr3_aa
TRBV7-2,TRBJ1-5,NA,many,TGTGCCAGCAGCTTAGAGCCCCGACGCAATCAGCCCCAGCATTTT,CASSLEPRRNQPQHF
TRBV5-1,TRBJ2-5,NA,few,TGCGCCAGCAGCTCCACTTCCTTACAAGAGACCCAGTACTTC,CASSSTSLQETQYF
TRBV5-1,TRBJ2-5,TRBD1,NA,TGCGCCAGCAGCCACGGGACAGGAAACCAAGAGACCCAGTACTTC,CASSHGTGNQETQYF
TRBV5-6,TRBJ1-2,NA,NA,TGTGCCAGCAGCTTGGGCCCCGATGGCTACACCTTC,CASSLGPDGYTF
TRBV15,TRBJ1-4,TRBD1,many,TGTGCCACCAAAGACTTTGGGACAGGGAATGAAAAACTGTTTTTT,CATKDFGTGNEKLFF
TRBV18,TRBJ2-5,NA,NA,TGTGCCAGCTCACCGGGCATGGAGACCCAGTACTTC,CASSPGMETQYF
TRBV15,TRBJ2-2,NA,NA,TGTGCCACCAGCAGACAGGTTAACACCGGGGAGCTGTTTTTT,CATSRQVNTGELFF
TRBV7-2,TRBJ1-6,NA,many,TGTGCCAGCAGCTTAGCGGGGGCAGGGAGTAAATATAATTCACCCCTCCACTTT,CASSLAGAGSKYNSPLHF
TRBV20-1,TRBJ2-1,NA,NA,TGCAGTGCTAGACTTAGCAACTACAATGAGCAGTTCTTC,CSARLSNYNEQFF
TRBV5-1,TRBJ2-7,TRBD2,NA,TGCGCCAGCAGTCCCGGACTAGCGGACCCAGGGGAGTACTTC,CASSPGLADPGEYF
TRBV24-1,TRBJ1-2,NA,NA,TGTGCCACCAGTGAAGGATTCGGCTACACCTTC,CATSEGFGYTF
TRBV11-2,TRBJ2-3,TRBD1,NA,TGTGCCAGCACCTGGGGACAGGGCAGGACAGATACGCAGTATTTT,CASTWGQGRTDTQYF
TRBV20-1,TRBJ2-5,TRBD1,few,TGCAGTGCTAGAGTCGGGACAGGGGTTTGGGAGACCCAGTACTTC,CSARVGTGVWETQYF
TRBV5-1,TRBJ2-2,NA,NA,TGCGCCAGCAGCTTACCACAGAACACCGGGGAGCTGTTTTTT,CASSLPQNTGELFF
TRBV3-1,TRBJ2-7,NA,NA,TGTGCCAGCAGCCGCGGGCCTACAGCTGAGCAGTACTTC,CASSRGPTAEQYF
TRBV28,TRBJ1-6,TRBD1,NA,TGTGCCAGCAGGTCACCGGGACAGGGTGGCAATAATTCACCCCTCCACTTT,CASRSPGQGGNNSPLHF
TRBV3-1,TRBJ1-4,NA,NA,TGTGCCAGCAGCTCCGGGGGGGGACTGTTTTTT,CASSSGGGLFF
TRBV7-2,TRBJ1-2,NA,NA,TGTGCCAGCAGCTCGGGATCGTTTTATGGCTACACCTTC,CASSSGSFYGYTF
TRBV11-2,TRBJ1-2,NA,many,TGTGCCAGCAGCTTAGTTCCTTGGGGGGAAGGCTACACCTTC,CASSLVPWGEGYTF
TRBV5-6,TRBJ2-7,NA,few,TGTGCCAGCAGTCCCTCCTGGCGGCATAGCTCCTACGAGCAGTACTTC,CASSPSWRHSSYEQYF
TRBV6-4,TRBJ2-7,NA,once,TGTGCCAGCAGTGCCGGTCGGCTTTTCACTCCTTCCGAGCAGTACTTC,CASSAGRLFTPSEQYF
TRBV7-2,TRBJ2-7,TRBD1,few,TGTGCCAGCAGCTTAGCGCTGGGACAGGGTAAATCCGAGCAGTACTTC,CASSLALGQGKSEQYF
TRBV7-9,TRBJ1-2,TRBD1,many,TGTGCCAGCAGCCAGGGGACAGCCGCTAACTATGGCTACACCTTC,CASSQGTAANYGYTF
TRBV2,TRBJ2-7,TRBD2,NA,TGTGCCAGCAGTGACATCATAGGACTAGCGGCATCCTACGAGCAGTACTTC,CASSDIIGLAASYEQYF
TRBV29-1,TRBJ2-1,TRBD2,NA,TGCAGCACTACCCGCGCGGGAGGTCACAATGAGCAGTTCTTC,CSTTRAGGHNEQFF
TRBV6-5,TRBJ1-1,TRBD1,few,TGTGCCAGCAGTTACCGACGGACAGGGAACATGAACACTGAAGCTTTCTTT,CASSYRRTGNMNTEAFF
TRBV11-2,TRBJ1-4,NA,NA,TGTGCCAGCAGCTTACTCCGGGGGAAGGGTGAAAAACTGTTTTTT,CASSLLRGKGEKLFF
TRBV12-3/TRBV12-4,TRBJ2-3,NA,NA,TGTGCCAGCAGTTGGAGGGGAGATACGGAGTATTTT,CASSWRGDTEYF
TRBV18,TRBJ2-7,TRBD2,NA,TGTGCCAGCTCAAGCCGACGACCGGGACTAGCCCCATCATACGAGCAGTACTTC,CASSSRRPGLAPSYEQYF
TRBV29-1,TRBJ1-4,NA,many,TGCAGCGTCCTCCTCGCCCTCTCTAATGAAAAACTGTTTTTT,CSVLLALSNEKLFF
TRBV28,TRBJ2-7,NA,NA,TGTGCCAGCAGTTCGTATAGCTACGAGCAGTACTTC,CASSSYSYEQYF
TRBV3-2,TRBJ1-2,NA,few,TGTGCCAGCCGCCCCGACCCGTTCGGGACAGGGCCATATGGCTACACCTTC,CASRPDPFGTGPYGYTF
TRBV5-1,TRBJ1-1,NA,NA,TGCGCCAGCAGCTCAGGGGATCGGACTGAAGCTTTCTTT,CASSSGDRTEAFF
TRBV5-4,TRBJ2-2,NA,few,TGTGCCAGCAGCTTAGGGTGGAACACCGGGGAGCTGTTTTTT,CASSLGWNTGELFF
TRBV7-6,TRBJ1-1,NA,few,TGTGCCAGCAGCTCTGAAGGGTATCACGACACTGAAGCTTTCTTT,CASSSEGYHDTEAFF
TRBV20-1,TRBJ2-5,NA,few,TGCAGTGCTAGAGATATCTTAGCAGTCGGGGAGACCCAGTACTTC,CSARDILAVGETQYF
TRBV7-2,TRBJ2-2,NA,few,TGTGCCAGCAGCATTTACACCGGGGAGCTGTTTTTT,CASSIYTGELFF
TRBV23-1,TRBJ2-7,NA,few,TGCGCCAGCAGTCAATTGGGACCGCTCAACTACGAGCAGTACTTC,CASSQLGPLNYEQYF
TRBV12-3/TRBV12-4,TRBJ1-5,NA,few,TGTGCCAGCAGTTTCGATGGGAGCAATCAGCCCCAGCATTTT,CASSFDGSNQPQHF
TRBV28,TRBJ1-3,TRBD1,few,TGTGCCAGCAGACCTACGGACAGGGCCTCTGGAAACACCATATATTTT,CASRPTDRASGNTIYF
TRBV29-1,TRBJ2-2,NA,NA,TGCAGCACTTACCACCGAGGCGGGGAGCTGTTTTTT,CSTYHRGGELFF
TRBV24-1,TRBJ1-2,NA,few,TGTGCCACCAGTGATTTCGGCTCCTGGACCTTC,CATSDFGSWTF
TRBV27,TRBJ1-1,NA,NA,TGTGCCAGCAGTTTATCAGGGGGGATTGCGGCTTTCTTT,CASSLSGGIAAFF
TRBV20-1,TRBJ1-1,NA,few,TGCAGTGCTAGAGAGGTGGGACAAGGGGCGTACACTGAAGCTTTCTTT,CSAREVGQGAYTEAFF
TRBV5-1,TRBJ2-2,NA,few,TGCGCCAGCAGCTCGATAGCAGACACCGGGGAGCTGTTTTTT,CASSSIADTGELFF
TRBV6-2/TRBV6-3,TRBJ1-5,NA,NA,TGTGCCAGCAGTTACCACAGGGTCGACAATCAGCCCCAGCATTTT,CASSYHRVDNQPQHF
TRBV18,TRBJ2-7,TRBD1,NA,TGTGCCAGCTCACGCTCAGACAGGGGGCGAGAGCAGTACTTC,CASSRSDRGREQYF
TRBV7-6,TRBJ1-6,NA,few,TGTGCCAGCAGTGCTATCGGGCCACCCGGGTCACCCCTCCACTTT,CASSAIGPPGSPLHF
TRBV30,TRBJ2-3,NA,few,TGTGCCTGGAGTCTACGGGGGAGTACGCAGTATTTT,CAWSLRGSTQYF
TRBV6-4,TRBJ2-3,TRBD2,NA,TGTGCCAGCAGTGTTCAGGGAGGGAATACGCAGTATTTT,CASSVQGGNTQYF
TRBV12-3/TRBV12-4,TRBJ1-4,NA,few,TGTGCCAGCGCAACTGAGGGAATTAATGAAAAACTGTTTTTT,CASATEGINEKLFF
TRBV4-2,TRBJ1-1,NA,NA,TGTGCCAGCAGCCAAGCTGGGGGTCGCACTGAAGCTTTCTTT,CASSQAGGRTEAFF
TRBV28,TRBJ2-5,NA,NA,TGTGCCAGCAGTTTAGGCGCACAAGAGACCCAGTACTTC,CASSLGAQETQYF
TRBV5-1,TRBJ2-7,TRBD1,few,TGCGCCAGCAGGGGGACAGCCTCCTACGAGCAGTACTTC,CASRGTASYEQYF